Listed below are T cell receptor beta chains from one sample, sequenced in a study of blood T cell repertoires in COVID-19. Assay used: immunoSEQ multiplex PCR; TCRdb lists only in-frame clones, some missing. The table lists approximately 140,000 clones, 80% to 90% of them singletons. Material: peripheral blood. The source of these receptors is a man between 65 and 80 years old with acute or convalescent COVID-19. Both conserved end residues are part of each CDR3. The D gene is left open where the match is weak. Size is omitted from some rows. Given values are once, few, many or a class for expanded clones.

cdr3_nt: TGTGCCAGTAGAGAAAGACAGGGGCAGGGCGAGCAGTACTTC; cdr3_aa: CASRERQGQGEQYF; d_call: TRBD1; v_call: TRBV19; j_call: TRBJ2-7; clone_size: -
cdr3_nt: TGTGCCAGCAGCTTAGCGGCGACAGGGCACGAAAAACTGTTTTTT; cdr3_aa: CASSLAATGHEKLFF; d_call: TRBD1; v_call: TRBV7-9; j_call: TRBJ1-4; clone_size: -
cdr3_nt: TGTGCCAGCAGTCTGAACACCGGGGAGCTGTTTTTT; cdr3_aa: CASSLNTGELFF; d_call: -; v_call: TRBV27; j_call: TRBJ2-2; clone_size: -
cdr3_nt: TGTGCCAGCAGCGTAGCCGGGGGTATGAACACTGAAGCTTTCTTT; cdr3_aa: CASSVAGGMNTEAFF; d_call: -; v_call: TRBV9; j_call: TRBJ1-1; clone_size: -
cdr3_nt: TGTGCCAGCAGTTATGGTACTTCCTACGAGCAGTACTTC; cdr3_aa: CASSYGTSYEQYF; d_call: -; v_call: TRBV6-5; j_call: TRBJ2-7; clone_size: -
cdr3_nt: TGTGCCAGCAGTGCCGGGACACCTTCCTACGAGCAGTACTTC; cdr3_aa: CASSAGTPSYEQYF; d_call: -; v_call: TRBV2; j_call: TRBJ2-7; clone_size: -
cdr3_nt: TGTGCCAGCAGCTCCGACCAGCGGGCCTCCTACAATGAGCAGTTCTTC; cdr3_aa: CASSSDQRASYNEQFF; d_call: -; v_call: TRBV5-4; j_call: TRBJ2-1; clone_size: -
cdr3_nt: TGTGCCAGCAGCTTAGTGGCAGGGGGCGCGAACACCGGGGAGCTGTTTTTT; cdr3_aa: CASSLVAGGANTGELFF; d_call: TRBD1; v_call: TRBV7-2; j_call: TRBJ2-2; clone_size: -
cdr3_nt: TGTGCCAGCAGCTGGGACAGCTCCCAAGAGACCCAGTACTTC; cdr3_aa: CASSWDSSQETQYF; d_call: TRBD1; v_call: TRBV7-2; j_call: TRBJ2-5; clone_size: -
cdr3_nt: TGTGCCAGCAGTTTATGGGCTAGCGGGTCTTCCTACGAGCAGTACTTC; cdr3_aa: CASSLWASGSSYEQYF; d_call: TRBD2; v_call: TRBV28; j_call: TRBJ2-7; clone_size: few
cdr3_nt: TGTGCCAGCAGCTTAGGTCGAGGGAACGACGAGCAGTACTTC; cdr3_aa: CASSLGRGNDEQYF; d_call: -; v_call: TRBV11-3; j_call: TRBJ2-7; clone_size: -
cdr3_nt: TGTGCCAGCAGCTTAAGCTCGGGGTCAGCCTACGAGCAGTACTTC; cdr3_aa: CASSLSSGSAYEQYF; d_call: -; v_call: TRBV11-3; j_call: TRBJ2-7; clone_size: -
cdr3_nt: TGTGCCAGCAGCAGGACTAGCGGAACGTACAATGAGCAGTTCTTC; cdr3_aa: CASSRTSGTYNEQFF; d_call: TRBD2; v_call: TRBV28; j_call: TRBJ2-1; clone_size: once
cdr3_nt: TGTGCCAGCGACAGGTCCCTGAACACTGAAGCTTTCTTT; cdr3_aa: CASDRSLNTEAFF; d_call: -; v_call: TRBV6-5; j_call: TRBJ1-1; clone_size: -
cdr3_nt: TGCGCCAGCAGCCAAGAGACAGAGGGACTAGCGGGAGTAACCTACGAGCAGTACTTC; cdr3_aa: CASSQETEGLAGVTYEQYF; d_call: TRBD2; v_call: TRBV4-1; j_call: TRBJ2-7; clone_size: -
cdr3_nt: TGTGCCAGCAGCCCCCGACAGGGCTCCTACGAGCAGTACTTC; cdr3_aa: CASSPRQGSYEQYF; d_call: TRBD1; v_call: TRBV7-9; j_call: TRBJ2-7; clone_size: -
cdr3_nt: TGTGCCAGCAGACAAAGCGGGACATCTGCCTACGAGCAGTACTTC; cdr3_aa: CASRQSGTSAYEQYF; d_call: -; v_call: TRBV28; j_call: TRBJ2-7; clone_size: -
cdr3_nt: TGTGCCTGGAGTCCCCAGGGCGGAACTGAAGCTTTCTTT; cdr3_aa: CAWSPQGGTEAFF; d_call: -; v_call: TRBV30; j_call: TRBJ1-1; clone_size: -
cdr3_nt: TGTGCCAGCTCCCCAGTAGCGGGAGGCCTTTACAATGAGCAGTTCTTC; cdr3_aa: CASSPVAGGLYNEQFF; d_call: TRBD2; v_call: TRBV18; j_call: TRBJ2-1; clone_size: -
cdr3_nt: TGTGCCAGCACTCCTAACGGACAGGGGGCCGTGGGCTACACCTTC; cdr3_aa: CASTPNGQGAVGYTF; d_call: TRBD1; v_call: TRBV7-2; j_call: TRBJ1-2; clone_size: -
cdr3_nt: TGCGCCAGCAGCCAAGAGGTAATAGCGGGGAACAATGAGCAGTTCTTC; cdr3_aa: CASSQEVIAGNNEQFF; d_call: TRBD2; v_call: TRBV4-1; j_call: TRBJ2-1; clone_size: many
cdr3_nt: TGCGCCAGCAGCTCAGGACTAGCAGAGCAAGAGACCCAGTACTTC; cdr3_aa: CASSSGLAEQETQYF; d_call: TRBD2; v_call: TRBV5-1; j_call: TRBJ2-5; clone_size: -
cdr3_nt: TGTGCCACCAGTGGGGGACAGGGGAACACTGAAGCTTTCTTT; cdr3_aa: CATSGGQGNTEAFF; d_call: TRBD1; v_call: TRBV24-1; j_call: TRBJ1-1; clone_size: -
cdr3_nt: TGTGCCAGCAGCTTCGGGACAGGGGGACCTGGGGCCAACGTCCTGACTTTC; cdr3_aa: CASSFGTGGPGANVLTF; d_call: TRBD1; v_call: TRBV7-2; j_call: TRBJ2-6; clone_size: -
cdr3_nt: TGTGCCAGCAGCCTCCAGTTGAACACTGAAGCTTTCTTT; cdr3_aa: CASSLQLNTEAFF; d_call: -; v_call: TRBV7-3; j_call: TRBJ1-1; clone_size: -
cdr3_nt: TGCGCCAGCAGCCTTGACAGGGTACCCTACAATGAGCAGTTCTTC; cdr3_aa: CASSLDRVPYNEQFF; d_call: TRBD1; v_call: TRBV4-1; j_call: TRBJ2-1; clone_size: few
cdr3_nt: TGTGCCAGCAGTTCCGCCTACGAGCAGTACTTC; cdr3_aa: CASSSAYEQYF; d_call: -; v_call: TRBV12-3/TRBV12-4; j_call: TRBJ2-7; clone_size: -
cdr3_nt: TGTGCCAGCACCCCGAGACCTCGAGGGGAAGCTTTCTTT; cdr3_aa: CASTPRPRGEAFF; d_call: -; v_call: TRBV28; j_call: TRBJ1-1; clone_size: -
cdr3_nt: TGTGCCAGTAGTAACCCGGCGGGCCGTAATGAAAAACTGTTTTTT; cdr3_aa: CASSNPAGRNEKLFF; d_call: -; v_call: TRBV19; j_call: TRBJ1-4; clone_size: -
cdr3_nt: TGTGCCAGCAGCCAAACCCCACGCAGGGGGTTAGCACCCGGGGAGCTGTTTTTT; cdr3_aa: CASSQTPRRGLAPGELFF; d_call: TRBD1; v_call: TRBV7-2; j_call: TRBJ2-2; clone_size: -